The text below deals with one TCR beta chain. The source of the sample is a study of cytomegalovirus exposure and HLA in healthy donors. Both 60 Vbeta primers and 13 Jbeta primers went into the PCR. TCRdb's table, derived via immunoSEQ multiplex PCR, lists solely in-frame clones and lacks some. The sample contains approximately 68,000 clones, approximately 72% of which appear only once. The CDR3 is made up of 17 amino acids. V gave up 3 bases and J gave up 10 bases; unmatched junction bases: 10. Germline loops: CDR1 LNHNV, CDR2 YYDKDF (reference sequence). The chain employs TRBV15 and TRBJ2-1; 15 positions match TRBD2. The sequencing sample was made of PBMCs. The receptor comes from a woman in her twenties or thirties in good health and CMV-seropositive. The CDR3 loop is CATSSVMGTSGRREQFF. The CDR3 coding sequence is TGTGCCACCAGCAGCGTTATGGGGACTAGCGGGAGGAGGGAGCAGTTCTTC. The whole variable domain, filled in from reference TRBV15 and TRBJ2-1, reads DAMVIQNPRYQVTQFGKPVTLSCSQTLNHNVMYWYQQKSSQAPKLLFHYYDKDFNNEADTPDNFQSRRPNTSFCFLDIRSPGLGDTAMYLCATSSVMGTSGRREQFFGPGTRLTVL.